A single sample gave rise to the 24 T cell receptor beta chains below, sequenced in a study of T cells in Graves' hyperthyroidism and ophthalmopathy. There were TCR beta CDR3 regions amplified from RNA transcripts. The TCR CDR3 first-round RT-PCR relied on the HTBI primer set. TCRdb used MiXCR to reprocess the multiplex PCR reads, holding one entry per CDR3 protein. The profile shows about 350,000 distinct CDR3 sequences, 15% to 20% of them singletons. The sample was blood. The source of these receptors is a woman between 40 and 55 years old with Graves' ophthalmopathy.

In this sample, this clonotype turned up many times. This rearrangement joins TRBV20-1 to TRBJ2-7; D remains unclear. This CDR3 is built from 13 residues. Trimming stripped 6 bases from V and 1 base from J, with 13 bases between. In germline, CDR1 is DFQATT, CDR2 SNEGSKA (reference sequence). In DNA, the CDR3 is TGCAGTGCCCAGGACGGACCGTCCTACGAGCAGTACTTC. The encoded protein is CSAQDGPSYEQYF.

In this sample, this clonotype turned up many times. The chain uses TRBV24-1 and TRBJ1-1; D remains ambiguous. Germline lookup yields CDR1 KGHDR and CDR2 SFDVKD. Trimming pared 1 base from V and 10 bases from J, leaving 6 bases between. The CDR3 length is 11 residues. The CDR3 nucleotides read TGTGCCACCAGTGATTTTAACACAGCTTTCTTT. Its translation is CATSDFNTAFF.

This clonotype was recorded many times. V usage is TRBV7-3 and J usage is TRBJ2-7, with 8 bases that match TRBD2. Germline trimming cut 5 bases from V and 2 bases from J; bases unmatched to any gene: 20. Germline CDR1 reads SGHTA; CDR2 reads FQGTGA. This CDR3 has 19 amino acids. CDR3 in amino acids: CASSLRGGAKIAGTYEQYF. CDR3 coding DNA: TGTGCCAGCAGCCTACGTGGGGGGGCGAAGATAGCGGGAACCTACGAGCAGTACTTC.

This clonotype came up many times. This chain joins TRBV6-2 or TRBV6-3 and TRBJ1-2; D is perhaps TRBD1 (5 bases). Germline CDR1 and CDR2: MNHEY and SVGEGT. V was trimmed by 0 bases and J by 4 bases, leaving 9 bases between them. The CDR3 runs to 14 residues. The DNA of the CDR3 is TGTGCCAGCAGTTACTCGCCAGGGAGCTATGGCTACACCTTC. Translated, it gives CASSYSPGSYGYTF.

There are many counts of this clonotype. V gene TRBV28 combines with J gene TRBJ1-2, with D unclear. This CDR3 is 15 amino acids long. Trimming stripped 6 bases from V and 3 bases from J, with 17 bases between. From germline, CDR1 is MDHEN and CDR2 SYDVKM. The CDR3: CASSFNPGYDYGYTF. CDR3 nucleotides: TGTGCCAGCAGCTTCAACCCGGGTTACGACTATGGCTACACCTTC.

V is TRBV11-2 and J is TRBJ1-2, with no clear D. V shed 8 bases and J shed 2 bases, with 9 bases lying between them. Germline CDR1 and CDR2: SGHAT and FQNNGV. The CDR3 spans 12 residues. The CDR3 region has the DNA TGTGCCAGCTCCCGGGAAAACTATGGCTACACCTTC. It codes for CASSRENYGYTF.

The chain carries TRBV12-3 or TRBV12-4 and TRBJ1-2; a possible D gene is TRBD1 (6 bases). Trimming took off 1 base at V and 4 bases at J, with 10 bases between the two ends. The CDR3 covers 14 residues. CDR3 in DNA: TGTGCCAGCAGTTTAGTTGGGGGGGCCTATGGCTACACCTTC. Encoded protein: CASSLVGGAYGYTF.

This clonotype was seen repeatedly, ten times or more. The genes are TRBV12-5 and TRBJ2-1, with D maybe TRBD2 (5 bases). With 2 bases removed from V and 3 bases from J, the gap between germline ends came to 20 bases. The CDR3 extends over 18 amino acids. CDR1 and CDR2 (germline): LGHNT, FRNRAP. The CDR3 is CASGLLPLGHRGYNEQFF. CDR3 nucleotides: TGTGCTAGTGGTTTGCTCCCTCTGGGCCACCGGGGCTACAATGAGCAGTTCTTC.

This clonotype was recorded at least ten times. A much larger clone differs from this one at a single base, so this may be a read error. The chain links TRBV12-3 or TRBV12-4 to TRBJ2-7, with 7 bases fitting TRBD1. The length of the CDR3 is 11 residues. After removal of 7 bases from V and 7 bases from J, the junction contained 4 bases not matched to a gene. The CDR3 DNA is TGTGCCAGCAATTTCAGGGGGGAGCAGTACTTC. It encodes CASNFRGEQYF.

This clonotype has ten or more counts. The rearrangement joins TRBV6-1 to TRBJ1-2; 7 bases agree with TRBD1. This CDR3 has 13 residues. Losses at the gene ends were 2 bases for V and 5 bases for J; bases not matched to a gene: 2. The germline V gene has CDR1 MNHNS and CDR2 SASEGT. CDR3 loop: CASSEWDRYGYTF. CDR3 coding DNA: TGTGCCAGCAGTGAATGGGACAGATATGGCTACACCTTC.

A word on this clonotype: A much larger clone lies a single base off, so this may be a read error. This chain joins TRBV7-2 and TRBJ1-3; D gene uncertain. The V and J ends lost 8 bases and 3 bases respectively, with 11 bases between them. CDR3 length: 13 amino acids. CDR1 SGHTA and CDR2 FQGNSA come from the germline V gene. The CDR3 DNA reads TGTGCCAGCGGCTATAAGATTGGAAACACCATATATTTT. Its translation is CASGYKIGNTIYF. Full variable domain (outside the CDR3, taken from reference TRBV7-2 and TRBJ1-3): GAGVSQSPSNKVTEKGKDVELRCDPISGHTALYWYRQSLGQGLEFLIYFQGNSAPDKSGLPSDRFSAERTGGSVSTLTIQRTQQEDSAVYLCASGYKIGNTIYFGEGSWLTVV.

In this sample, this clonotype turned up many times. The V and J genes are TRBV15 and TRBJ2-5; the D gene is possibly TRBD2 (5 bases). Germline values: CDR1 LNHNV, CDR2 YYDKDF (reference sequence). CDR3 size: 15 residues. V lost 0 bases to trimming and J lost 5 bases, with 13 bases between them. CDR3 loop: CATSRDRRAGETQYF. As DNA, the CDR3 is TGTGCCACCAGCAGAGATCGGCGGGCCGGGGAGACCCAGTACTTC.

This clonotype was seen many times. This chain joins TRBV11-1 and TRBJ1-1, with D hard to call. Trimming took 0 bases from V and 2 from J, leaving 13 bases between them. The germline CDR1 and CDR2 sequences are SGHAT and FQDESV (reference sequence). The CDR3 runs to 16 residues. The CDR3 bases are TGTGCCAGCAGCTTAGCGAGGGCAGGAGGAAACACTGAAGCTTTCTTT. This encodes CASSLARAGGNTEAFF.

The chain combines TRBV11-3 with TRBJ1-1; 7 bases align to TRBD1. The CDR3 has 15 residues. The V segment lost 0 bases and the J segment 6 bases; nucleotides outside the gene matches: 7. Per germline, CDR1 SGHNT and CDR2 YENEEA. CDR3 region: CASSLEAGGFSEAFF. Written as DNA, the CDR3 is TGTGCCAGCAGCTTAGAGGCAGGGGGATTTTCTGAAGCTTTCTTT.

In this sample, this clonotype turned up many times. This sequence may be a read error, since a much larger clone differs from it by one base. This sequence joins TRBV5-1 and TRBJ2-7; D not resolved. The CDR3 contains 11 residues. V gave up 5 bases and J gave up 3 bases, with 6 bases separating them. The V gene's germline CDR1 is SGHRS and CDR2 YFSETQ. The CDR3 sequence: CASREFYEQYF. The CDR3 nucleotides are TGCGCCAGCAGGGAGTTCTACGAGCAGTACTTC.

In this sample, this clonotype turned up many times. This chain connects TRBV6-2 or TRBV6-3 to TRBJ1-1, with 8 bases fitting TRBD1. The germline CDR1 and CDR2 sequences are MNHEY and SVGEGT. This CDR3 contains 15 residues. V was pared by 6 bases and J by 5 bases, with 11 bases of the junction left unmatched. CDR3 sequence: CASRTAGGARTEAFF. The CDR3 DNA follows: TGTGCCAGCAGAACCGCAGGGGGCGCCCGGACTGAAGCTTTCTTT.

This clonotype appeared a few times. This rearrangement joins TRBV7-9 to TRBJ1-2; the D is unclear. The V gene's germline CDR1 is SEHNR and CDR2 FQNEAQ (reference sequence). This CDR3 is built from 12 residues. V was clipped by 3 bases and J by 3 bases, with 5 bases between them. Written as DNA, the CDR3 is TGTGCCAGCAGCTTTATGGACTATGGCTACACCTTC. Protein: CASSFMDYGYTF.

This clonotype appeared many times. The rearrangement joins TRBV6-1 to TRBJ2-2; D not certain. Germline loops: CDR1 MNHNS, CDR2 SASEGT. With 6 bases removed from V and 7 bases from J, the gap between germline ends came to 9 bases. This CDR3 spans 12 amino acids. The CDR3 sequence: CASRGPGGELFF. As DNA, the CDR3 is TGTGCCAGCAGGGGTCCGGGCGGGGAGCTGTTTTTT.

This clonotype was counted once. The chain links TRBV7-3 to TRBJ1-2; D is uncertain. V lost 3 bases to trimming and J lost 0 bases, with 14 bases between them. CDR3 size: 16 residues. Germline loops: CDR1 SGHTA, CDR2 FQGTGA. The CDR3 DNA reads as TGTGCCAGCAGCTTTTCGCCCGGCCGAACTAACTATGGCTACACCTTC. Translation gives CASSFSPGRTNYGYTF.

This clonotype was recorded at least ten times. V is TRBV20-1 and J is TRBJ2-2; 9 bases are a match to TRBD2. CDR3 size: 16 residues. The V gene's germline CDR1 is DFQATT and CDR2 SNEGSKA (reference sequence). The ends lost 1 base at V and 6 bases at J; junction bases unmatched: 9. The CDR3 loop reads CSARGIAGVGAGELFF. CDR3 DNA: TGCAGTGCTAGAGGGATAGCGGGAGTTGGAGCCGGGGAGCTGTTTTTT.

This clonotype showed up many times. V usage is TRBV6-4 and J usage is TRBJ2-6, with 8 bases identical to TRBD2. The V gene end was trimmed by 7 bases and the J gene end by 2 bases; junction bases not matched to a gene: 16. Germline V gives CDR1 MRHNA, CDR2 SNTAGT. This CDR3 spans 19 amino acids. CDR3 in DNA: TGTGCCAGCACCGCCGATGGCCAGCGGGAGTACACTGGGGCCAACGTCCTGACTTTC. It is translated as CASTADGQREYTGANVLTF.

This clonotype was detected ten times or more. V gene TRBV2 combines with J gene TRBJ2-7; D is possibly TRBD1 (5 bases). Germline CDR1 is SNHLY and CDR2 is FYNNEI. The V gene lost 4 bases and the J gene lost 2 bases, with 12 bases spanning the gap. This CDR3 is built from 14 residues. This CDR3 reads CASSVQPTAYEQYF. DNA of the CDR3: TGTGCCAGCAGTGTCCAGCCGACAGCCTACGAGCAGTACTTC.

This clonotype was picked up many times. This chain uses TRBV29-1 with TRBJ2-7; TRBD2 agrees at 11 bases. The CDR3 loop spans 14 amino acids. The V and J ends lost 5 bases and 0 bases, in that order; junction bases with no gene match: 3. Germline assignment: CDR1 SQVTM and CDR2 ANQGSEA. The CDR3 DNA reads as TGCAGCGTTACCGGGACTAGCGGCTCCTACGAGCAGTACTTC. It is translated as CSVTGTSGSYEQYF.

This clonotype has a handful of counts. The J gene is TRBJ1-2, the V gene TRBV5-6; 7 nucleotides agree with TRBD1. J was trimmed by 8 bases and V by 1 base; bases with no gene match: 5. Germline values: CDR1 SGHDT, CDR2 YYEEEE. CDR3 length: 13 amino acids. The CDR3 here is CASSLYRGSGYTF. CDR3 DNA: TGTGCCAGCAGCTTGTACAGGGGAAGCGGCTACACCTTC.